The text below deals with one T cell receptor (beta chain). Its antigen remains unidentified. A read error may produce the germline difference seen at one junction end. The sample originates from a study of T cell repertoires in aging, cancer and after chemotherapy. Overall study: Around 8.8 million TCR reads were in the whole dataset. Notes on the study in general: Median generation probability rose over the chemotherapy interval in each cancer cohort, suggesting rebound thymic output. The repertoire data cannot show anything about immunological memory following chemotherapy.

The CDR3 runs to 16 residues. The germline V gene encodes CDR1 SSHAT and CDR2 FNYEAQ (reference sequence). TCR beta rearrangements were amplified from peripheral blood genomic DNA. Rearranged V-D-J TRB sequences were amplified with a mixed TRB-A/B primer pool. TCRdb itself ran the multiplex PCR reads through MiXCR, one entry per CDR3 protein. The sample shows around 7,000 distinct CDR3 sequences, 35% to 45% of them seen only once. The TCR was taken from a human donor in good health. This chain uses TRBV7-7 with TRBJ2-3, with 11 bases identical to TRBD2. The sample was blood. CDR3 in amino acids: CASSQGTSGSTDTQYF. DNA for the CDR3: TGTGCTAGCAGCCAGGGGACTAGCGGAAGCACAGATACGCAGTATTTT.